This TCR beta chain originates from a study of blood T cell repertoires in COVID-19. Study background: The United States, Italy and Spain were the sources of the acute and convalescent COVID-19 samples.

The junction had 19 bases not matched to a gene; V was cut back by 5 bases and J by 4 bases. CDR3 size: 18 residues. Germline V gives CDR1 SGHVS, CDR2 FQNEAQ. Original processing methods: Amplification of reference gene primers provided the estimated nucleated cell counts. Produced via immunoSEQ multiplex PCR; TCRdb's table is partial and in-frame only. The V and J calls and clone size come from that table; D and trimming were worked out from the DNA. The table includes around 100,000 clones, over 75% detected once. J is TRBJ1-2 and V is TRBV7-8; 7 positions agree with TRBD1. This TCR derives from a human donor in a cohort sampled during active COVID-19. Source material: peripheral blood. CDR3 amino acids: CASSPRDSIGISGYGYTF. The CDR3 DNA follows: TGTGCCAGCAGCCCTAGGGACAGTATCGGTATCTCTGGCTATGGCTACACCTTC.